The clone carrying this T cell receptor beta chain was counted at least ten times. Its antigen is currently unknown. This CDR3 is built from 15 residues. Germline V gene sequence: CDR1 MNHEY, CDR2 SVGEGT. The trim removed 4 bases at V and 5 bases at J, leaving 5 bases unmatched. The data were taken from a study of T cell responses to AZD1222 COVID-19 vaccine. Study at large: Pooling was applied to second doses at about 4 or about 12 weeks.

Findings and limits, study-wide: Spike-specific TCR breadth rose after two AZD1222 doses, and depth rose as well.

Profiled with immunoSEQ multiplex PCR; TCRdb holds only in-frame clones, not every one. The sample shows fewer than 200,000 clones, about 89% of them seen only once. The J gene is TRBJ1-4, the V gene TRBV6-2 or TRBV6-3; TRBD1 agrees at 9 bases. The clonotype comes from an adult in good health. The sequenced sample was peripheral blood, obtained on day 0 of AZD1222 vaccination. CDR3 loop: CASSSSGTGNEKLFF. DNA of the CDR3: TGTGCCAGCAGTTCATCCGGGACAGGGAATGAAAAACTGTTTTTT.